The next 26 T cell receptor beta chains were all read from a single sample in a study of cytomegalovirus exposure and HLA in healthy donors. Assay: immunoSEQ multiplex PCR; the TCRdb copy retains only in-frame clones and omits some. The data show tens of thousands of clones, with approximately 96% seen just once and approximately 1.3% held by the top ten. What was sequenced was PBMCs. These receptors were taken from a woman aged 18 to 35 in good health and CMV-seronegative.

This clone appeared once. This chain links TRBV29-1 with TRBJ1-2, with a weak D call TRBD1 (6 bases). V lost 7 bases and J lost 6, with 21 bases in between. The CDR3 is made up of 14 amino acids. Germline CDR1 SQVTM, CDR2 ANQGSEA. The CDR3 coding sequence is TGCAGCGGATTTTTTGGGGGCTTATTCCATGGCTACACCTTC. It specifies CSGFFGGLFHGYTF.

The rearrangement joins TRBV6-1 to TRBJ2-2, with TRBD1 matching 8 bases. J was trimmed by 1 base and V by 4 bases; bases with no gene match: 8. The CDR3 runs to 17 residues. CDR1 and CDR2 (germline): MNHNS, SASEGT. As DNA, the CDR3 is TGTGCCAGCAGTGTTCTTTGGACAGGGATGAACACCGGGGAGCTGTTTTTT. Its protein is CASSVLWTGMNTGELFF.

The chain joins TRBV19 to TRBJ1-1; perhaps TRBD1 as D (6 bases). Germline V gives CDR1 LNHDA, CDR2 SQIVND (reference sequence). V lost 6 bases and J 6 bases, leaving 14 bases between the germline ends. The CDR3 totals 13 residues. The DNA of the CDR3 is TGTGCCAGTAGCGAACCCGGGGGGCCTGAAGCTTTCTTT. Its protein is CASSEPGGPEAFF.

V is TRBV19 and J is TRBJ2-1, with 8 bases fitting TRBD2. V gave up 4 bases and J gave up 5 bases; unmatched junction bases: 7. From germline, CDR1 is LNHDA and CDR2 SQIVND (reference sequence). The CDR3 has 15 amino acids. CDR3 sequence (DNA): TGTGCCAGTAGTACGCAAGCGGGAGTGAACAATGAGCAGTTCTTC. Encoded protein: CASSTQAGVNNEQFF. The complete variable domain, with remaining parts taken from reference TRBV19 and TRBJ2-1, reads DGGITQSPKYLFRKEGQNVTLSCEQNLNHDAMYWYRQDPGQGLRLIYYSQIVNDFQKGDIAEGYSVSREKKESFPLTVTSAQKNPTAFYLCASSTQAGVNNEQFFGPGTRLTVL.

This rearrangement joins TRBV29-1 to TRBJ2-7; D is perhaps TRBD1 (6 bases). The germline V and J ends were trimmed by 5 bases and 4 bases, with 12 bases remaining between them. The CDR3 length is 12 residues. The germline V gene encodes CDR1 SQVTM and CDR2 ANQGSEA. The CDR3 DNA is TGCAGCGTTCTGACAGGAGGATACGAGCAGTACTTC. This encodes CSVLTGGYEQYF.

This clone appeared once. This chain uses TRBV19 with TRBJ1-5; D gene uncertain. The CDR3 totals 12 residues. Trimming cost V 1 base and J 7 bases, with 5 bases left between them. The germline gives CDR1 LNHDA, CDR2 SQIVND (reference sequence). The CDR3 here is CASSIGEQPQHF. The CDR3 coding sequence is TGTGCCAGTAGTATAGGAGAACAGCCCCAGCATTTT. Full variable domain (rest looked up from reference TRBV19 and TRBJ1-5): DGGITQSPKYLFRKEGQNVTLSCEQNLNHDAMYWYRQDPGQGLRLIYYSQIVNDFQKGDIAEGYSVSREKKESFPLTVTSAQKNPTAFYLCASSIGEQPQHFGDGTRLSIL.

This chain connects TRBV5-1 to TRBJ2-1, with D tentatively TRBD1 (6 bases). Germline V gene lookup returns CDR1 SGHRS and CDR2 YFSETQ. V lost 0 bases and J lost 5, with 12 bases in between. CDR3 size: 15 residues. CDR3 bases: TGCGCCAGCAGCTTGGCGGCAGGGGACCACAATGAGCAGTTCTTC. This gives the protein CASSLAAGDHNEQFF.

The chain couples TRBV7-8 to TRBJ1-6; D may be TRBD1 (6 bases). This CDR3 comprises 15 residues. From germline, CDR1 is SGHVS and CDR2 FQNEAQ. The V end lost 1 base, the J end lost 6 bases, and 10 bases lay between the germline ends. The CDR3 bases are TGTGCCAGCAGCTTAGTCCCGGACAGTAATTCACCCCTCCACTTT. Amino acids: CASSLVPDSNSPLHF. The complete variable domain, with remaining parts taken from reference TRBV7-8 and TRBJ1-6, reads GAGVSQSPRYKVAKRGQDVALRCDPISGHVSLFWYQQALGQGPEFLTYFQNEAQLDKSGLPSDRFFAERPEGSVSTLKIQRTQQEDSAVYLCASSLVPDSNSPLHFGNGTRLTVT.

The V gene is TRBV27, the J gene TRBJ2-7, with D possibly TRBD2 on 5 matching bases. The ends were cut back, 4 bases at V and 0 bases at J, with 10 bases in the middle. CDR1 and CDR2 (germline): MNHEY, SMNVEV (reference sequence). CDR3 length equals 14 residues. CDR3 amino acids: CASSSQRSSYEQYF. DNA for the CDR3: TGTGCCAGCAGTTCCCAGCGGAGCTCCTACGAGCAGTACTTC.

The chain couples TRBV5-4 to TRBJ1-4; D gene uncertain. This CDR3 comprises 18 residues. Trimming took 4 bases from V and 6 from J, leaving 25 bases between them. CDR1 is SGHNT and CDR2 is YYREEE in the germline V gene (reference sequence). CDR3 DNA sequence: TGTGCCAGCAGCGGAGGAATGAGTGGGCCCGCCGGGGATGAAAAACTGTTTTTT. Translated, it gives CASSGGMSGPAGDEKLFF. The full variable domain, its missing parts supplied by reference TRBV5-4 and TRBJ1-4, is ETGVTQSPTHLIKTRGQQVTLRCSSQSGHNTVSWYQQALGQGPQFIFQYYREEENGRGNFPPRFSGLQFPNYSSELNVNALELDDSALYLCASSGGMSGPAGDEKLFFGSGTQLSVL.

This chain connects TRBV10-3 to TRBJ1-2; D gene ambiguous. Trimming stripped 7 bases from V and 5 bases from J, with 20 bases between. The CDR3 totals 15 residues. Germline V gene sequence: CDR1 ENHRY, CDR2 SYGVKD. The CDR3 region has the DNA TGTGCCATCACCTCGAGGGAAGCGGGTCCATATGGCTACACCTTC. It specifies CAITSREAGPYGYTF.

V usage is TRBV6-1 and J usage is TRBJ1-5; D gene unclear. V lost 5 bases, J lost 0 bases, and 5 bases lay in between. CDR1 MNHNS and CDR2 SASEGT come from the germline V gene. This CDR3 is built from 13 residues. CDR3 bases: TGTGCCAGCAGTCCAAATAGCAATCAGCCCCAGCATTTT. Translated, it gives CASSPNSNQPQHF.

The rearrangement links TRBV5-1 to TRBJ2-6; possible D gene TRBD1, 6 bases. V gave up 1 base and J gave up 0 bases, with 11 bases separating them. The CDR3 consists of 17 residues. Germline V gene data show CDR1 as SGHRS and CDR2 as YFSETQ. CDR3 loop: CASSLSGAASGANVLTF. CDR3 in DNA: TGCGCCAGCAGCTTGTCAGGGGCTGCCTCTGGGGCCAACGTCCTGACTTTC.

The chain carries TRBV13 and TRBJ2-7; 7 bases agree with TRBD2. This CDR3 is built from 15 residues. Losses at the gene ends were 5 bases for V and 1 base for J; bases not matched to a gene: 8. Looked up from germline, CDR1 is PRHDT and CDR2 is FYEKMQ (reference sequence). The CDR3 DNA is TGTGCCAGCAGCCCCCGTGGTAGCGGGTCCTACGAGCAGTACTTC. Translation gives CASSPRGSGSYEQYF.

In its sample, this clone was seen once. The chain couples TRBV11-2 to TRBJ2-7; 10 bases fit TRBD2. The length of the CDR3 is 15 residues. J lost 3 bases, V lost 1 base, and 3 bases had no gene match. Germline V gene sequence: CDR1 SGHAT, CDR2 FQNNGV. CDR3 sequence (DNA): TGTGCCAGCAGCTTAGGGACTAGCGGATACTACGAGCAGTACTTC. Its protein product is CASSLGTSGYYEQYF.

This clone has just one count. CDR3 amino acids: CAHFRDRGYNEQFF. The CDR3 nucleotides are TGTGCCCACTTCCGGGACAGGGGCTACAATGAGCAGTTCTTC. The V call is TRBV11-1, the J call TRBJ2-1; 10 nucleotides match TRBD1. Trimming removed 11 bases from V and 3 bases from J; junction bases left unmatched: 7. CDR1 is SGHAT and CDR2 is FQDESV in the germline V gene (reference sequence). There are 14 residues in the CDR3.

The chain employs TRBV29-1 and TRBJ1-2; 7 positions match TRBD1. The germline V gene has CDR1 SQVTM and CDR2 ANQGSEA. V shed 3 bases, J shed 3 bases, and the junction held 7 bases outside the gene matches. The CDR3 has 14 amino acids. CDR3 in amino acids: CSVDLTGMDYGYTF. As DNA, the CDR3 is TGCAGCGTTGACTTGACAGGGATGGACTATGGCTACACCTTC. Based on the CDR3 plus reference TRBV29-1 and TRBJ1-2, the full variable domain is SAVISQKPSRDICQRGTSLTIQCQVDSQVTMMFWYRQQPGQSLTLIATANQGSEATYESGFVIDKFPISRPNLTFSTLTVSNMSPEDSSIYLCSVDLTGMDYGYTFGSGTRLTVV.

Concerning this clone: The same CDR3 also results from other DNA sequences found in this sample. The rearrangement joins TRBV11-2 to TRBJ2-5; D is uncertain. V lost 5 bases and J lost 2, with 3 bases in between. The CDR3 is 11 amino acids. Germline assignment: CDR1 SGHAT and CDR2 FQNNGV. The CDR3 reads CASSPQETQYF. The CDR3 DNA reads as TGTGCCAGCAGCCCACAAGAGACCCAGTACTTC.

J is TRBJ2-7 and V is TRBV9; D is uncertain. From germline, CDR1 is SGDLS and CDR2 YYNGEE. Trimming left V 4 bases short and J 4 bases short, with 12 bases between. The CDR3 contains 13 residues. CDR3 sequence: CASSSGLGYEQYF. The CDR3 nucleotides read TGTGCCAGCAGCTCAGGATTAGGTTACGAGCAGTACTTC.

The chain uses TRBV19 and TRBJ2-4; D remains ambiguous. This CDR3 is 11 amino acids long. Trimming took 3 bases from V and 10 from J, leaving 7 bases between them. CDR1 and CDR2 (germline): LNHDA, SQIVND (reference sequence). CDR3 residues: CASSIYNIQYF. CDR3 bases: TGTGCCAGTAGTATCTATAATATTCAGTACTTC.

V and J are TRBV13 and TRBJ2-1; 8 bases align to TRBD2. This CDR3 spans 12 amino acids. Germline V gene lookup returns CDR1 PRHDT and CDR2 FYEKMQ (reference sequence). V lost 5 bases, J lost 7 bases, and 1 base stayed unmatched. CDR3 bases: TGTGCCAGCAGCCCTAGCGGGAATGAGCAGTTCTTC. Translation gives CASSPSGNEQFF.

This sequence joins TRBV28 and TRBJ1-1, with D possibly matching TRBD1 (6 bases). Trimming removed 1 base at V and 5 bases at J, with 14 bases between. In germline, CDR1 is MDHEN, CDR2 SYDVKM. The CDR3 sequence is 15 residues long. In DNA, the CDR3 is TGTGCCAGCAGTTTATCAGCAGGGGTGAGGACTGAAGCTTTCTTT. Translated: CASSLSAGVRTEAFF. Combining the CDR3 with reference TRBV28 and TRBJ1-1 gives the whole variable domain DVKVTQSSRYLVKRTGEKVFLECVQDMDHENMFWYRQDPGLGLRLIYFSYDVKMKEKGDIPEGYSVSREKKERFSLILESASTNQTSMYLCASSLSAGVRTEAFFGQGTRLTVV.

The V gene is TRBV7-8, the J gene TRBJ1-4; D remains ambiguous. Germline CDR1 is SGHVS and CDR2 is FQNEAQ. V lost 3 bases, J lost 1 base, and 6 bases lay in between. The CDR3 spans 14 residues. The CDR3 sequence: CASSFGLTNEKLFF. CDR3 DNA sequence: TGTGCCAGCAGCTTCGGTTTAACTAATGAAAAACTGTTTTTT. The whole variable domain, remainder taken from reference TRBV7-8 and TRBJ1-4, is GAGVSQSPRYKVAKRGQDVALRCDPISGHVSLFWYQQALGQGPEFLTYFQNEAQLDKSGLPSDRFFAERPEGSVSTLKIQRTQQEDSAVYLCASSFGLTNEKLFFGSGTQLSVL.

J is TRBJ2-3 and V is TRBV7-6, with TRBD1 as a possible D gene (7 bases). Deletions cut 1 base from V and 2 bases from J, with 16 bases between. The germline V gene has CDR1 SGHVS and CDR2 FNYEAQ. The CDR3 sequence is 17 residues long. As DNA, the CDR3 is TGTGCCAGCAGCTTAGGTCGGAGGGACAGTTTCACAGATACGCAGTATTTT. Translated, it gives CASSLGRRDSFTDTQYF.

The CDR3 here is CASSLGPTGGANYGYTF. CDR3 coding DNA: TGCGCCAGCAGCTTGGGTCCTACAGGGGGGGCTAACTATGGCTACACCTTC. This chain uses TRBV5-1 with TRBJ1-2; 8 positions match TRBD1. CDR1 and CDR2 from the germline V gene are SGHRS and YFSETQ. The V gene end was trimmed by 0 bases and the J gene end by 0 bases; junction bases not matched to a gene: 7. The length of the CDR3 is 17 residues.

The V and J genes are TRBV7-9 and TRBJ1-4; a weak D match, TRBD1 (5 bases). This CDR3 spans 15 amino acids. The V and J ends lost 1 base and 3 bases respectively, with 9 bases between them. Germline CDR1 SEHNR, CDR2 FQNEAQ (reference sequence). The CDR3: CASSLGGLANEKLFF. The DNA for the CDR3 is TGTGCCAGCAGCTTAGGGGGCTTGGCTAATGAAAAACTGTTTTTT. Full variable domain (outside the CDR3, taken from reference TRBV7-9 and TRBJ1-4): DTGVSQNPRHKITKRGQNVTFRCDPISEHNRLYWYRQTLGQGPEFLTYFQNEAQLEKSRLLSDRFSAERPKGSFSTLEIQRTEQGDSAMYLCASSLGGLANEKLFFGSGTQLSVL.